The clone carrying this T cell receptor beta chain was seen more than once but under ten times. One entry per CDR3 protein, called by TCRdb with MiXCR from the 5' RACE reads. The sample contains 400,000 to 500,000 distinct CDR3 sequences, roughly 17% of which appear only once. This specimen comes from a study of T-cell memory formation after mild COVID-19. The V gene end was trimmed by 0 bases and the J gene end by 3 bases; junction bases not matched to a gene: 4. The CDR3 has 15 amino acids. CDR1 is LGHNA, CDR2 YNFKEQ, per germline. Specimen: PBMCs or a T cell subset sorted from them (not recorded which). The TCR comes from a man between 18 and 29 years old who had mild COVID-19 (a few samples of this study predate the infection). Cell type and time point are not known. The genes are TRBV4-2 and TRBJ2-5; the match to TRBD2 covers 7 bases. The CDR3 DNA sequence: TGTGCCAGCAGCCAAGATCGGGGGGAGGAAGAGACCCAGTACTTC. Translation: CASSQDRGEEETQYF.